This T cell receptor beta chain originates from a study of blood T cell repertoires in COVID-19. Overall study: Sources were T cells, B-cell-depleted T cells, or PBMCs; the material itself was cDNA or gDNA.

Original analysis: Reference gene primers were amplified, and this amplification served to estimate nucleated cell counts. Measured with immunoSEQ multiplex PCR; TCRdb has only the in-frame clones, and not every one. V, J and clone size are those of that table, while D and trimming were read from the DNA. Of fewer than 65,000 clones listed, about 89% are singletons. Germline lookup yields CDR1 MDHEN and CDR2 SYDVKM. Trimming shortened V by 3 bases and J by 3 bases, and 11 bases separated the two germline ends. The CDR3 extends over 15 amino acids. J is TRBJ1-4 and V is TRBV28; D may be TRBD1 (5 bases). Source material: peripheral blood. This TCR came from a woman aged 55 to 70 with active or convalescent COVID-19. The CDR3 nucleotides are TGTGCCAGCAGTTTCGGGGGGGAAGCTAATGAAAAACTGTTTTTT. Translating it yields CASSFGGEANEKLFF.